This TCR beta chain was identified in a study of response to subunit inactivated influenza vaccine. Notes on the study in general: Authors suggested few new T cells are recruited by each seasonal influenza vaccination.

CDR3 length equals 14 residues. Germline V gene sequence: CDR1 SGHTA, CDR2 FQGNSA. Each CDR3 protein gets one entry after TCRdb re-called the RT-PCR reads with MiXCR. The sample comprises roughly 570,000 distinct CDR3 sequences, 14% of which are singletons, and approximately 10% rests with the top ten. A few counts support this clonotype. Its target is unknown. The germline gene is not matched at one end of the junction; a read error may be the cause. Source: PBMCs from blood, taken approximately 12 days after vaccination. The source is a man aged 50 or older who received an inactivated influenza vaccine. This rearrangement joins TRBV7-2 to TRBJ2-5; D may be TRBD2 (7 bases). The CDR3 DNA follows: TGTGCCAGCAGCCCCCGGCGGGGGCAAGGGACCCAGTACTTC. This codes for CASSPRRGQGTQYF.